This paragraph reports one TCR beta chain. The antigen is not known. TCRdb re-called the reads with MiXCR, one entry per CDR3 protein. The data show around 69,000 distinct CDR3 sequences, approximately 22% seen once. These data come from a study of T cell repertoires in cytomegalovirus infection. Study at large: CMV epitopes used comprised recently identified HLA-C-restricted ones and well-studied HLA-B-restricted ones. Carrying CMV and the relevant HLA type showed in public TCR beta signatures.

Trimming took 1 base from V and 5 from J, leaving 12 bases between them. The germline CDR1 and CDR2 sequences are SGHTA and FQGNSA. This CDR3 spans 14 amino acids. This clonotype was sampled from a human donor in good health (CMV status not recorded). Some clones in this sample may be carry-over from other donors' samples. This sample comprised CD8+ T cells from cultured PBMCs, obtained from culture after CMV antigen stimulation. This rearrangement joins TRBV7-2 to TRBJ2-7, with D unresolved. CDR3 residues: CASSLGSIRNEQYF. CDR3 nucleotide sequence: TGTGCCAGCAGCTTAGGCTCGATTCGGAACGAGCAGTACTTC. The full variable domain, rest sourced from reference TRBV7-2 and TRBJ2-7, is GAGVSQSPSNKVTEKGKDVELRCDPISGHTALYWYRQSLGQGLEFLIYFQGNSAPDKSGLPSDRFSAERTGGSVSTLTIQRTQQEDSAVYLCASSLGSIRNEQYFGPGTRLTVT.